The T cell receptor (beta chain) under discussion was sequenced for a study of T cells in Graves' hyperthyroidism and ophthalmopathy. Study in general: Prior to any treatment, at the point of initial diagnosis, peripheral blood was collected.

Study-level findings and limits: Most thyroid clonotypes expanded above 0.001 appeared in blood too.

Each diagnosis was grounded in clinical symptoms, serum thyroxine and TRAb, thyroid ultrasound, and orbital computed tomography. This clonotype was counted at least ten times. Its specificity is unknown. The CDR3 contains 16 residues. V lost 0 bases to trimming and J lost 4 bases, with 15 bases between them. CDR1 and CDR2 from the germline V gene are SGHVS and FQNEAQ. There were TCR beta CDR3 regions amplified from RNA transcripts. Researchers ran a first-round RT-PCR on the TCR CDR3 using the HTBI primer set. TCRdb reprocessed the multiplex PCR reads with MiXCR, giving one entry per CDR3 protein. The sample lists 800,000 or so distinct CDR3 sequences; around 39% were seen once.

The source is a man between 18 and 35 years old with Graves' hyperthyroidism. V usage is TRBV7-8 and J usage is TRBJ1-1; D not certain. Sequenced: blood. DNA of the CDR3: TGTGCCAGCAGCTTAGCGGAGGGCTTCGAAGGCACTGAAGCTTTCTTT. This codes for CASSLAEGFEGTEAFF.